Listed here are 32 T cell receptor beta chains from one sample, sequenced in a study of cytomegalovirus exposure and HLA in healthy donors. Primers included in the PCR were 60 Vbeta and 13 Jbeta primers. Clones were read by immunoSEQ multiplex PCR, and TCRdb kept only the in-frame ones, dropping some. The sample includes 150,000 to 200,000 clones, approximately 85% seen only once; the top ten take roughly 8.8%. Sequencing was performed on PBMCs. These receptors were taken from a man aged 18-30 years in good health and CMV-seropositive.

This chain uses TRBV30 with TRBJ2-3, with 8 nucleotides matching TRBD2. Germline CDR1 is GTSNPN and CDR2 is SVGIG (reference sequence). The CDR3 is 16 residues long. The V and J ends lost 7 bases and 2 bases, in that order; junction bases with no gene match: 14. The CDR3 loop is CAFTNPQRGPTDTQYF. In nucleotides, the CDR3 is TGTGCCTTCACGAACCCGCAGCGGGGGCCCACAGATACGCAGTATTTT.

The V and J genes are TRBV29-1 and TRBJ1-2, with 7 positions matching TRBD1. The CDR3 loop spans 13 amino acids. CDR1 is SQVTM and CDR2 is ANQGSEA in the germline V gene. The ends lost 3 bases at V and 6 bases at J; junction bases unmatched: 7. The chain's CDR3 is CSVDRGQGDGYTF. CDR3 bases: TGCAGCGTTGATAGGGGGCAGGGAGATGGCTACACCTTC.

The V and J genes are TRBV6-6 and TRBJ2-2, with D unresolved. Germline V gene data show CDR1 as MNHNY and CDR2 as SVGAGI (reference sequence). V was cut by 5 bases and J by 11 bases, with 12 bases left in between. The CDR3 covers 12 residues. For the CDR3, the DNA is TGTGCCAGCAGTCGTCGTGGGCGCGAGCTGTTTTTT. It specifies CASSRRGRELFF.

This chain joins TRBV27 and TRBJ2-7; 8 positions agree with TRBD2. V lost 2 bases to trimming and J lost 1 base; unmatched junction nucleotides: 7. The CDR3 is 16 residues long. The V gene's germline CDR1 is MNHEY and CDR2 SMNVEV (reference sequence). CDR3 region: CASSLDGTRGSYEQYF. The CDR3 DNA reads TGTGCCAGCAGTTTAGATGGGACTAGAGGATCCTACGAGCAGTACTTC.

On this clone itself: In the same sample, other DNA sequences code for this CDR3. The gene calls are TRBV7-2 and TRBJ1-2; 7 bases align to TRBD1. The CDR3 runs 12 residues. The junction had 0 bases not matched to a gene; V was cut back by 3 bases and J by 5 bases. CDR1 is SGHTA and CDR2 is FQGNSA in the germline V gene. The DNA for the CDR3 is TGTGCCAGCAGCTTGACAGGGTATGGCTACACCTTC. This translates into CASSLTGYGYTF.

CDR3 loop: CSVLIRGQLYSYEQYF. In DNA form, the CDR3 reads TGCAGCGTTTTAATCCGAGGACAGCTTTACTCCTACGAGCAGTACTTC. V is TRBV29-1 and J is TRBJ2-7, with D possibly matching TRBD1 (6 bases). The CDR3 length is 16 residues. V was pared by 5 bases and J by 0 bases, with 20 bases between. Germline V gene sequence: CDR1 SQVTM, CDR2 ANQGSEA.

This clone was recorded once. This rearrangement joins TRBV7-2 to TRBJ2-3; 15 bases match TRBD2. J lost 0 bases, V lost 0 bases, and 7 bases had no gene match. CDR1 SGHTA and CDR2 FQGNSA come from the germline V gene. The CDR3 sequence is 20 residues long. This CDR3 reads CASSLAVGLAGGISTDTQYF. CDR3 DNA sequence: TGTGCCAGCAGCTTAGCGGTGGGACTAGCGGGGGGAATTAGCACAGATACGCAGTATTTT.

A single count supports this clone. The rearrangement uses TRBV11-2 and TRBJ2-4; TRBD2 might be the D (7 bases). The CDR3 is made up of 16 amino acids. Germline V gene lookup returns CDR1 SGHAT and CDR2 FQNNGV. Trimming stripped 6 bases from V and 0 bases from J, with 15 bases between. In nucleotides, the CDR3 is TGTGCCAGCAGGAGAGGGGGGGTACTAGCCAAAAACATTCAGTACTTC. It encodes CASRRGGVLAKNIQYF.

The chain employs TRBV7-2 and TRBJ1-1; D possibly corresponds to TRBD1 (5 bases). The CDR3 runs to 14 residues. Looked up from germline, CDR1 is SGHTA and CDR2 is FQGNSA. Between the trimmed V and J ends, which lost 0 bases and 6 bases, there was a span of 11 bases. The CDR3: CASSLASAGAEAFF. In nucleotides, the CDR3 is TGTGCCAGCAGCTTAGCGAGCGCGGGGGCTGAAGCTTTCTTT. Full variable domain (missing parts from reference TRBV7-2 and TRBJ1-1): GAGVSQSPSNKVTEKGKDVELRCDPISGHTALYWYRQSLGQGLEFLIYFQGNSAPDKSGLPSDRFSAERTGGSVSTLTIQRTQQEDSAVYLCASSLASAGAEAFFGQGTRLTVV.

This chain uses TRBV14 with TRBJ1-6; D is unclear. The germline gives CDR1 SGHDN, CDR2 FVKESK. This CDR3 spans 14 amino acids. The V and J ends lost 1 base and 13 bases respectively, with 14 bases between them. CDR3 protein: CASSQGNFPGPLHF. CDR3 bases: TGTGCCAGCAGCCAAGGCAATTTCCCAGGCCCCCTCCACTTT.

Comment on this clone: The germline gene is not matched at one end of the junction; a read error may be the cause. The chain employs TRBV7-7 and TRBJ2-2; D is perhaps TRBD1 (6 bases). The CDR3 length is 14 residues. Germline V gene lookup returns CDR1 SSHAT and CDR2 FNYEAQ (reference sequence). The CDR3 sequence: CASSPGQFTGELFF. The CDR3 bases are TGTGCTAGCAGCCCAGGACAGTTCACCGGGGAGCTGTTTTTT. Combining the CDR3 with reference TRBV7-7 and TRBJ2-2 gives the whole variable domain GAGVSQSPRYKVTKRGQDVTLRCDPISSHATLYWYQQALGQGPEFLTYFNYEAQPDKSGLPSDRFSAERPEGSISTLTIQRTEQRDSAMYRCASSPGQFTGELFFGEGSRLTVL.

The chain recombines TRBV5-1 with TRBJ2-3, with D maybe TRBD1 (5 bases). Looked up from germline, CDR1 is SGHRS and CDR2 is YFSETQ. Trimming took off 1 base at V and 4 bases at J, with 13 bases between the two ends. CDR3 length: 15 amino acids. The CDR3 here is CASSLSPGNSDTQYF. The CDR3 bases are TGCGCCAGCAGCTTGAGTCCAGGGAACTCAGATACGCAGTATTTT.

The chain links TRBV7-8 to TRBJ2-5, with D perhaps matching TRBD2 (6 bases). The CDR3 covers 16 residues. Germline values: CDR1 SGHVS, CDR2 FQNEAQ. The V and J ends lost 0 bases and 5 bases respectively, with 16 bases between them. This CDR3 reads CASSLARTRGRETQYF. Here the CDR3 DNA reads TGTGCCAGCAGCTTAGCGCGGACGCGGGGACGGGAGACCCAGTACTTC.

This chain links TRBV4-1 with TRBJ1-1; 7 bases align to TRBD1. This CDR3 has 15 residues. V lost 8 bases, J lost 5 bases, and 14 bases stayed unmatched. Germline-derived CDR1 and CDR2 are MGHRA and YSYEKL. In nucleotides, the CDR3 is TGCGCCAGCCGACGCCTAGGGGGCTGGGGGACTGAAGCTTTCTTT. As protein: CASRRLGGWGTEAFF.

The V call is TRBV15, the J call TRBJ2-1; possibly TRBD2 for D (6 bases). The length of the CDR3 is 16 residues. Trimming left V 0 bases short and J 0 bases short, with 9 bases between. The germline gives CDR1 LNHNV, CDR2 YYDKDF (reference sequence). The CDR3 DNA reads TGTGCCACCAGCAGAGATGGGGGGAGCTCCTACAATGAGCAGTTCTTC. Translated: CATSRDGGSSYNEQFF.

The V gene is TRBV6-5, the J gene TRBJ1-6; D is uncertain. From germline, CDR1 is MNHEY and CDR2 SVGAGI. The CDR3 consists of 12 residues. Trimming removed 7 bases from V and 7 bases from J, with 8 bases in between. The CDR3 reads CASTRLNSPLHF. CDR3 DNA sequence: TGTGCCAGCACACGACTAAATTCACCCCTCCACTTT.

This clone was recorded a few times. The genes are TRBV21-1 and TRBJ1-2; the D call TRBD1 from the table was never checked on the DNA. TRBV21-1 is a recognized pseudogene. The CDR3 extends over 14 amino acids. The CDR3 nucleotides read TGTGCCAGCGCCATAGGGGGACCCAACTATGGCTACACCTTC. It translates to CASAIGGPNYGYTF.

The V and J genes are TRBV5-1 and TRBJ2-5; 7 bases are shared with TRBD2. V lost 3 bases to trimming and J lost 1 base; unmatched junction nucleotides: 3. The CDR3 has 14 amino acids. Germline V gives CDR1 SGHRS, CDR2 YFSETQ. The CDR3 spells CASSSRTSQETQYF. The CDR3 nucleotides read TGCGCCAGCAGCTCCCGGACTAGCCAAGAGACCCAGTACTTC. The full variable domain, rest sourced from reference TRBV5-1 and TRBJ2-5, is KAGVTQTPRYLIKTRGQQVTLSCSPISGHRSVSWYQQTPGQGLQFLFEYFSETQRNKGNFPGRFSGRQFSNSRSEMNVSTLELGDSALYLCASSSRTSQETQYFGPGTRLLVL.

This sequence joins TRBV14 and TRBJ2-1; TRBD2 agrees at 10 bases. V was pared by 3 bases and J by 4 bases, with 6 bases of the junction left unmatched. Germline CDR1 reads SGHDN; CDR2 reads FVKESK. The CDR3 is 16 residues long. In DNA, the CDR3 is TGTGCCAGCAGCCAGTTAAGCGGGGGGGTTTACAATGAGCAGTTCTTC. Its translation is CASSQLSGGVYNEQFF.

This clone was recorded only once. This rearrangement joins TRBV6-5 to TRBJ2-1, with D possibly matching TRBD2 (7 bases). V lost 2 bases to trimming and J lost 12 bases, with 17 bases between them. The CDR3 extends over 14 amino acids. Per the germline V gene, CDR1 is MNHEY and CDR2 is SVGAGI. DNA for the CDR3: TGTGCCAGCAGTTACATCGCAGAGGGGGGGGCGCAGTTCTTC. Protein: CASSYIAEGGAQFF.

This clone was detected only once. The chain employs TRBV10-3 and TRBJ1-5, with D tentatively TRBD1 (5 bases). The V and J ends lost 2 bases and 6 bases respectively, with 11 bases between them. Germline values: CDR1 ENHRY, CDR2 SYGVKD. The CDR3 has 14 residues. CDR3 amino acids: CAISEGGRGQPQHF. The CDR3 DNA sequence: TGTGCCATCAGTGAGGGGGGGAGGGGTCAGCCCCAGCATTTT.

The genes are TRBV10-3 and TRBJ1-2; no reliable D call. This CDR3 has 14 amino acids. Germline-derived CDR1 and CDR2 are ENHRY and SYGVKD. The ends were cut back, 2 bases at V and 4 bases at J, with 11 bases in the middle. The CDR3 sequence: CAISEVGGSYGYTF. In nucleotides, the CDR3 is TGTGCCATCAGTGAGGTCGGAGGATCCTATGGCTACACCTTC.

This chain uses TRBV2 with TRBJ2-5, with TRBD1 matching over 7 bases. The length of the CDR3 is 14 residues. V was pared by 7 bases and J by 5 bases, with 10 bases of the junction left unmatched. The germline CDR1 and CDR2 sequences are SNHLY and FYNNEI. The CDR3 spells CASIDRDLRETQYF. The CDR3 coding sequence is TGTGCCAGCATAGACAGGGACCTAAGGGAGACCCAGTACTTC. The full variable domain, with the rest looked up from reference TRBV2 and TRBJ2-5, is EPEVTQTPSHQVTQMGQEVILRCVPISNHLYFYWYRQILGQKVEFLVSFYNNEISEKSEIFDDQFSVERPDGSNFTLKIRSTKLEDSAMYFCASIDRDLRETQYFGPGTRLLVL.

This clone was detected only once. V usage is TRBV19 and J usage is TRBJ2-3; tentatively, D is TRBD2 (5 bases). The V end lost 7 bases, the J end lost 0 bases, and 14 bases lay between the germline ends. This CDR3 has 15 amino acids. Per the germline V gene, CDR1 is LNHDA and CDR2 is SQIVND (reference sequence). This CDR3 is CASMEVGSSTDTQYF. As DNA, the CDR3 is TGTGCCAGTATGGAGGTGGGCTCTAGCACAGATACGCAGTATTTT.

V gene TRBV7-2 combines with J gene TRBJ1-4; the match to TRBD1 covers 7 bases. CDR1 is SGHTA and CDR2 is FQGNSA in the germline V gene. After removal of 3 bases from V and 5 bases from J, the junction contained 6 bases not matched to a gene. This CDR3 comprises 15 residues. The CDR3 reads CASSFTGRGNEKLFF. Here the CDR3 DNA reads TGTGCCAGCAGCTTTACGGGCAGGGGGAATGAAAAACTGTTTTTT.

The chain recombines TRBV14 with TRBJ1-1; no clear D gene. Germline lookup yields CDR1 SGHDN and CDR2 FVKESK. V was cut by 2 bases and J by 0 bases, with 10 bases left in between. The CDR3 loop spans 15 amino acids. Here the CDR3 reads CASSQPTKVNTEAFF. DNA of the CDR3: TGTGCCAGCAGCCAACCTACGAAAGTGAACACTGAAGCTTTCTTT.

The V gene is TRBV2, the J gene TRBJ2-2; 8 bases agree with TRBD1. The CDR3 runs to 13 residues. Germline V gene sequence: CDR1 SNHLY, CDR2 FYNNEI. The ends lost 9 bases at V and 4 bases at J; junction bases unmatched: 4. DNA of the CDR3: TGTGCCAGGCGGGACAGGTCCACCGGGGAGCTGTTTTTT. The encoded protein is CARRDRSTGELFF.

The chain carries TRBV9 and TRBJ2-3; 12 bases match TRBD1. The germline V gene encodes CDR1 SGDLS and CDR2 YYNGEE. The CDR3 is 16 amino acids. The junction had 10 bases not matched to a gene; V was cut back by 4 bases and J by 7 bases. Here the CDR3 reads CASSPDWDRGQNTQYF. CDR3 in DNA: TGTGCCAGCAGCCCTGACTGGGACAGGGGGCAAAATACGCAGTATTTT.

The table lists this clone with a few counts. The chain couples TRBV7-2 to TRBJ2-5; D ambiguous. Trimming removed 2 bases at V and 5 bases at J, with 6 bases between. Germline V gene lookup returns CDR1 SGHTA and CDR2 FQGNSA. CDR3 length: 12 amino acids. Here the CDR3 reads CASSLPRETQYF. In DNA form, the CDR3 reads TGTGCCAGCAGCTTACCGAGGGAGACCCAGTACTTC.

This chain uses TRBV14 with TRBJ2-3; TRBD2 matches at 7 bases. The germline CDR1 and CDR2 sequences are SGHDN and FVKESK. With V trimmed by 3 bases and J by 0 bases, 9 bases remained unmatched. The CDR3 contains 17 residues. CDR3 loop: CASSHSGKTSSTDTQYF. The DNA for the CDR3 is TGTGCCAGCAGCCACAGCGGGAAAACTTCTAGCACAGATACGCAGTATTTT.

V and J are TRBV5-1 and TRBJ2-5, with D uncertain. Trimming shortened V by 1 base and J by 5 bases, and 6 bases separated the two germline ends. Germline V CDR1 and CDR2: SGHRS, YFSETQ. This CDR3 is 12 amino acids long. In nucleotides, the CDR3 is TGCGCCAGCAGCTTGTCCAGGGAGACCCAGTACTTC. It yields the protein CASSLSRETQYF.

The chain links TRBV9 to TRBJ1-2, with 7 bases aligning to TRBD1. There are 13 residues in the CDR3. V lost 2 bases and J lost 12; bases outside the gene matches: 10. The germline CDR1 and CDR2 sequences are SGDLS and YYNGEE. The CDR3 region is CASSVQGVGGHTF. CDR3 sequence (DNA): TGTGCCAGCAGCGTGCAGGGGGTCGGGGGCCACACCTTC.